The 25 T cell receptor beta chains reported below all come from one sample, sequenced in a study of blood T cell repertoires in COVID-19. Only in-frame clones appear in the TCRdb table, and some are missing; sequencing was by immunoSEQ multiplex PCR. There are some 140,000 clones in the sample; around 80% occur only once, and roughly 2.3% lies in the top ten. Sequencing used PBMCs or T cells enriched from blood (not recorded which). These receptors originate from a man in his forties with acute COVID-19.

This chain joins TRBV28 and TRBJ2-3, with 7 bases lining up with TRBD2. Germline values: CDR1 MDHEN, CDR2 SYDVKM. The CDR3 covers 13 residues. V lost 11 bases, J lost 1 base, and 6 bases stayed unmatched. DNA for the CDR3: TGTGCCTTCTCTAGCGGAGGCACAGATACGCAGTATTTT. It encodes CAFSSGGTDTQYF.

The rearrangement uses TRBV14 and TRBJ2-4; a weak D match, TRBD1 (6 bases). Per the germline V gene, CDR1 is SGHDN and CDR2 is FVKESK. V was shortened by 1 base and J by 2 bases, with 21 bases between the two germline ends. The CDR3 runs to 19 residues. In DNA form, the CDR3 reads TGTGCCAGCAGCCAAGTTAAGGTTGAGGGGGTATTAACCAAAAACATTCAGTACTTC. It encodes CASSQVKVEGVLTKNIQYF.

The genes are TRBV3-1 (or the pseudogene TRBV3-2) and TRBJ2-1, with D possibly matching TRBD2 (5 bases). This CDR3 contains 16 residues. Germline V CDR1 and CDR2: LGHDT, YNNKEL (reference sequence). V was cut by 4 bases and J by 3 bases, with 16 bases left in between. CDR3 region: CASSLRGPVLYNEQFF. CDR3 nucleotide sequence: TGTGCCAGCAGCCTAAGAGGGCCTGTACTCTACAATGAGCAGTTCTTC.

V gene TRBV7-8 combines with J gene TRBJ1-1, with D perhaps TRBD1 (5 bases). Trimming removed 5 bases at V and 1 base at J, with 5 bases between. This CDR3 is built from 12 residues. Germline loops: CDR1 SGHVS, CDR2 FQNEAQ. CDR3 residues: CASSRGNTEAFF. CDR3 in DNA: TGTGCCAGCAGCAGGGGGAACACTGAAGCTTTCTTT.

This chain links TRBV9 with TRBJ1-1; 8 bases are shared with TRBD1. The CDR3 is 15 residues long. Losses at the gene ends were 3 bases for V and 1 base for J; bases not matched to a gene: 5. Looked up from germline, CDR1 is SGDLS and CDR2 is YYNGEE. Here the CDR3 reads CASSEQGQENTEAFF. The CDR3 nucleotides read TGTGCCAGCAGCGAGCAGGGACAGGAGAACACTGAAGCTTTCTTT. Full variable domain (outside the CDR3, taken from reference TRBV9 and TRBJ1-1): DSGVTQTPKHLITATGQRVTLRCSPRSGDLSVYWYQQSLDQGLQFLIQYYNGEERAKGNILERFSAQQFPDLHSELNLSSLELGDSALYFCASSEQGQENTEAFFGQGTRLTVV.

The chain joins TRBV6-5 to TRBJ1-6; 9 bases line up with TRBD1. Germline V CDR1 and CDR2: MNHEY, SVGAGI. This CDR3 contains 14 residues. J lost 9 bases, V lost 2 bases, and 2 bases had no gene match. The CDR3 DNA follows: TGTGCCAGCAGTTACCCGGGACAGGGTTCACCCCTCCACTTT. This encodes CASSYPGQGSPLHF.

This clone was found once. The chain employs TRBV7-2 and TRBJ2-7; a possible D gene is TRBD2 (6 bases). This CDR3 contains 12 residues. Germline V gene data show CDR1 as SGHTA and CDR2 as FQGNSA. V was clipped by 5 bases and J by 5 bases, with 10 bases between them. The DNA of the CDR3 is TGTGCCAGCAGCCAGTCGGGGGACGAGCAGTACTTC. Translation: CASSQSGDEQYF.

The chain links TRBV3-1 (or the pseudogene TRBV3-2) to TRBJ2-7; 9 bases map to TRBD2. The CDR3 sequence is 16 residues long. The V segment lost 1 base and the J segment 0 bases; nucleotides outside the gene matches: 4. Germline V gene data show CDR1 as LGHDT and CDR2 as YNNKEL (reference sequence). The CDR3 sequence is CASSQGASGVSYEQYF. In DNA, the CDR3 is TGTGCCAGCAGCCAAGGGGCTAGCGGGGTCTCCTACGAGCAGTACTTC.

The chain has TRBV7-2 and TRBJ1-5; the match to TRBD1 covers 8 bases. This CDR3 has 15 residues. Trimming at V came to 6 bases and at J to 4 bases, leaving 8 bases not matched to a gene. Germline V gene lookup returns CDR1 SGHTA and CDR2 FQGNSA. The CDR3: CASSSTGGSNQPQHF. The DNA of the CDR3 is TGTGCCAGCAGTTCAACAGGGGGTTCGAATCAGCCCCAGCATTTT.

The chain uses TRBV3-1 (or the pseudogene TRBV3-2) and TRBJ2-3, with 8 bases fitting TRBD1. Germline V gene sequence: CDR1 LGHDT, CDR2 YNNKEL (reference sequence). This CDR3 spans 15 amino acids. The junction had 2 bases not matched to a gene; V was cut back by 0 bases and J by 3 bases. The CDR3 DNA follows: TGTGCCAGCAGCCAAGAACAGGGGGATACAGATACGCAGTATTTT. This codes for CASSQEQGDTDTQYF.

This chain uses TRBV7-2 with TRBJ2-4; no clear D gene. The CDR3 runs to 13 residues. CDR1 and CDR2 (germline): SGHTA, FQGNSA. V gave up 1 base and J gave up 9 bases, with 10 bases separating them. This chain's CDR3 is CASSLDSSSIQYF. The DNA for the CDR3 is TGTGCCAGCAGCTTAGACAGCTCGAGCATTCAGTACTTC.

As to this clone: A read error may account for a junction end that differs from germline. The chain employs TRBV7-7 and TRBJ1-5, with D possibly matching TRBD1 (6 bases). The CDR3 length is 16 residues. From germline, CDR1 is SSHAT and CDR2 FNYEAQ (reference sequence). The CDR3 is CASSPGTPYSNQPQHF. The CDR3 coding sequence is TGTGCTAGCAGCCCGGGGACACCCTATAGCAATCAGCCCCAGCATTTT.

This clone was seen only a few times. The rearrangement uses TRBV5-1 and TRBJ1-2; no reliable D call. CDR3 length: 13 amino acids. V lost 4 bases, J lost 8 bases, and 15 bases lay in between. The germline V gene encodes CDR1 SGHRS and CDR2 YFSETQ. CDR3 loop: CASSEDQREGYTF. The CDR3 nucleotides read TGCGCCAGCAGCGAGGACCAGAGGGAAGGCTACACCTTC.

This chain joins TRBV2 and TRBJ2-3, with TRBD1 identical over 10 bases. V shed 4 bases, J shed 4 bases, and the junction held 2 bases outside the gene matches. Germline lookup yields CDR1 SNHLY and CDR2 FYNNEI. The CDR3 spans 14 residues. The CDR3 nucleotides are TGTGCCAGCAGTGTGGACAGGGGGGCAGATACGCAGTATTTT. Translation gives CASSVDRGADTQYF.

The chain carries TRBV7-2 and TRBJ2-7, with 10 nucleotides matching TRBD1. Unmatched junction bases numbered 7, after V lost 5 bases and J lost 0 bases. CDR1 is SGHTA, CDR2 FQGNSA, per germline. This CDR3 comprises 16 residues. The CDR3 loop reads CASSITTGGFSYEQYF. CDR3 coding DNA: TGTGCCAGCAGCATAACGACAGGGGGCTTCTCCTACGAGCAGTACTTC.

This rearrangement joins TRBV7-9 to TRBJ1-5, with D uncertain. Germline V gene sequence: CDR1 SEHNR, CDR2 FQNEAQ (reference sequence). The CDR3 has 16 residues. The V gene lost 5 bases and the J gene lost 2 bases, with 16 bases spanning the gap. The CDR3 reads CASSPGESRGNQPQHF. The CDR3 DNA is TGTGCCAGCAGCCCGGGAGAGTCTCGAGGCAATCAGCCCCAGCATTTT.

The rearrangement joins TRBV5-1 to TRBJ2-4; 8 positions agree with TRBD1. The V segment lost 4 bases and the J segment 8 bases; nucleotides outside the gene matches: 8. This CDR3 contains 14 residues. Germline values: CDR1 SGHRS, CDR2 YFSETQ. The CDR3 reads CASSRQGARDIQYF. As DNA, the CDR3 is TGCGCCAGCAGCCGTCAGGGGGCTAGAGACATTCAGTACTTC.

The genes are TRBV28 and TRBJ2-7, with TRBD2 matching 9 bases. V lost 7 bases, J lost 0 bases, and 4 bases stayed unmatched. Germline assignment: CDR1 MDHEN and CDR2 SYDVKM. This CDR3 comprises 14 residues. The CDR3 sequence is CASKGGRGSYEQYF. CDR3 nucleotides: TGTGCCAGCAAGGGCGGGAGGGGCTCCTACGAGCAGTACTTC. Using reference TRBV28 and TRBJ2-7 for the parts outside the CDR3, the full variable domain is DVKVTQSSRYLVKRTGEKVFLECVQDMDHENMFWYRQDPGLGLRLIYFSYDVKMKEKGDIPEGYSVSREKKERFSLILESASTNQTSMYLCASKGGRGSYEQYFGPGTRLTVT.

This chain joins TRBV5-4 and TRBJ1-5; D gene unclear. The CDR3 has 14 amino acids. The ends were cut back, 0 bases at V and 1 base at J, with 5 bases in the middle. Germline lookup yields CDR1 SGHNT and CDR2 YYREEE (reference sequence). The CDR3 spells CASSLAGSNQPQHF. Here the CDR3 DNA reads TGTGCCAGCAGCTTGGCCGGGAGCAATCAGCCCCAGCATTTT.

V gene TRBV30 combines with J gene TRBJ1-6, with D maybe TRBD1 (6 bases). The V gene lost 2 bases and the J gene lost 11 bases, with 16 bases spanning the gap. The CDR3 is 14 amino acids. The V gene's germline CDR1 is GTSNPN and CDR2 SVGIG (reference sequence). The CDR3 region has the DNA TGTGCCTGGAGTCCCAGTCCCACAGGGACACCCCTCCACTTT. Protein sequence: CAWSPSPTGTPLHF.

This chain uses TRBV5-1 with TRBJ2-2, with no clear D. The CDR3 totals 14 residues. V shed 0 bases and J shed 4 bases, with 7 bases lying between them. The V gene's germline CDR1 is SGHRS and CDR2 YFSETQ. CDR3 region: CASSLGEFTGELFF. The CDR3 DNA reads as TGCGCCAGCAGCTTGGGAGAGTTCACCGGGGAGCTGTTTTTT.

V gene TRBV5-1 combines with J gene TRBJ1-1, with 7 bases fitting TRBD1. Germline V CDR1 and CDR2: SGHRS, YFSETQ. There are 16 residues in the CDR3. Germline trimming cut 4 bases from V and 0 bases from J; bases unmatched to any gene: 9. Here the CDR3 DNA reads TGCGCCAGCAGCATAACAGGGGTCGGCATGAACACTGAAGCTTTCTTT. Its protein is CASSITGVGMNTEAFF.

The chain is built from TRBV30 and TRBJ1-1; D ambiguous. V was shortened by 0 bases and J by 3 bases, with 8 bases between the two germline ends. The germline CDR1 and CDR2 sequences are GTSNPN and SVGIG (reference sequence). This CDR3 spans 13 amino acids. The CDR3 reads CAWSVRGDTEAFF. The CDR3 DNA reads TGTGCCTGGAGTGTACGCGGAGACACTGAAGCTTTCTTT.

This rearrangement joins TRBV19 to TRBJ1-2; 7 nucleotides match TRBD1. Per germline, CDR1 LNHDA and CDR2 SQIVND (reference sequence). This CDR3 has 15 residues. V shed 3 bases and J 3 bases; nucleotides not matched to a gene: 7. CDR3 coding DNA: TGTGCCAGTAGTATTGGGCGAGACAGGGACTATGGCTACACCTTC. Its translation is CASSIGRDRDYGYTF. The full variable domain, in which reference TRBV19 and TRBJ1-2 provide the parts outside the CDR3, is DGGITQSPKYLFRKEGQNVTLSCEQNLNHDAMYWYRQDPGQGLRLIYYSQIVNDFQKGDIAEGYSVSREKKESFPLTVTSAQKNPTAFYLCASSIGRDRDYGYTFGSGTRLTVV.

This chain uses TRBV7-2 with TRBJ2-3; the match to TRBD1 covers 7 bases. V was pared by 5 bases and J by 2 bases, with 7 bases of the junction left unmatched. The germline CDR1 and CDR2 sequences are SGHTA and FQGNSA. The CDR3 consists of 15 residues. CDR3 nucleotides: TGTGCCAGCAGCCTCCCGGGACAGATCACAGATACGCAGTATTTT. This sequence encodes CASSLPGQITDTQYF.